This T cell receptor beta chain was retrieved from a study of identical twins. General observations from the study: Shared out-of-frame alpha sequences (those common to twins) showed excess low generation probability. With abundant cord blood beta clonotypes, insertions were fewer; memory repertoires showed no such pattern.

This clonotype was detected only a few times. Its antigen is still unknown. TCRdb called the 5' RACE reads again in MiXCR, with one record for every CDR3 protein. The sample contains under 1 million distinct CDR3 sequences, around 12% of which appear only once. Trimming took off 2 bases at V and 3 bases at J, with 7 bases between the two ends. The CDR3 loop spans 13 amino acids. CDR1 is SEHNR, CDR2 FQNEAQ, per germline (reference sequence). These data also formed part of another study, on yellow fever vaccine responses in identical twins. As reported in that work: Each twin's T cell response to the vaccine was reported to look partly convergent and partly personalized.

The sequenced material came from PBMCs. The TCR originated in a woman aged 18 to 35 in good health. This sequence joins TRBV7-9 and TRBJ2-5, with D uncertain. CDR3 in DNA: TGTGCCAGCAGCTTACCCCCGAAAGAGACCCAGTACTTC. It codes for CASSLPPKETQYF.